The 25 T cell receptor beta chains listed next were all sequenced from one sample in a study of T cells in Graves' hyperthyroidism and ophthalmopathy. Amplified TCR beta CDR3 regions came from RNA transcripts. Carried out on the TCR CDR3, a first-round RT-PCR used the HTBI primer set. Via MiXCR, TCRdb re-called the multiplex PCR reads, giving one row per CDR3 protein. The top ten clones hold 9.5% to 13% of a sample with under 800,000 distinct CDR3 sequences, 12% to 15% of them seen once. The sequenced sample consisted of blood. Receptors were obtained from a woman aged 18-29 years with Graves' hyperthyroidism.

This clonotype was observed a handful of times. V usage is TRBV20-1 and J usage is TRBJ2-4, with D possibly matching TRBD2 (6 bases). The CDR3 runs to 15 residues. Trimming cost V 1 base and J 0 bases, with 10 bases left between them. The V gene's germline CDR1 is DFQATT and CDR2 SNEGSKA (reference sequence). In DNA form, the CDR3 reads TGCAGTGCTAGAGCGAGGGGACTAGCCAAAAACATTCAGTACTTC. This sequence encodes CSARARGLAKNIQYF.

The CDR3 DNA is TGTGCCAGCAGCGCCCCAGAGTCTGGAAACACCATATATTTT. Translating it yields CASSAPESGNTIYF. The V call is TRBV9, the J call TRBJ1-3; no clear D. V dropped 3 bases and J dropped 1 base, with 8 bases sitting between them. The CDR3 spans 14 residues. Germline CDR1 reads SGDLS; CDR2 reads YYNGEE.

The J gene is TRBJ2-7, the V gene TRBV4-1; TRBD2 matches at 8 bases. Germline CDR1 is MGHRA and CDR2 is YSYEKL. The J segment lost 4 bases and the V segment lost 0 bases, leaving 8 bases of the junction unmatched. The CDR3 covers 16 residues. The CDR3 sequence: CASSQETSGGVYEQYF. The CDR3 DNA is TGCGCCAGCAGCCAAGAAACTAGCGGAGGTGTGTACGAGCAGTACTTC.

At least ten counts were recorded for this clonotype. The chain is built from TRBV27 and TRBJ2-2; D is undetermined. The ends were cut back, 3 bases at V and 7 bases at J, with 6 bases in the middle. Germline CDR1 is MNHEY and CDR2 is SMNVEV (reference sequence). The CDR3 totals 12 residues. CDR3 bases: TGTGCCAGCAGTTTGGGCTTCGGGGAGCTGTTTTTT. This encodes CASSLGFGELFF.

This clonotype has a handful of counts. V is TRBV5-1 and J is TRBJ1-4; the match to TRBD1 covers 11 bases. Germline assignment: CDR1 SGHRS and CDR2 YFSETQ. V lost 5 bases to trimming and J lost 0 bases; unmatched junction nucleotides: 9. The CDR3 contains 18 residues. The CDR3 DNA reads TGCGCCAGCAGGTCTCGGACAGGGGGCGTAGCAACTAATGAAAAACTGTTTTTT. As protein: CASRSRTGGVATNEKLFF.

This clonotype showed up just a few times. The junction departs from the called germline gene at one end, perhaps through a read error. The chain couples TRBV20-1 to TRBJ2-5; 7 nucleotides agree with TRBD1. Germline lookup yields CDR1 DFQATT and CDR2 SNEGSKA (reference sequence). This CDR3 region has 13 residues. The DNA of the CDR3 is TGCAGTGCGGCAGGGGGTTCGGTAGAGACCCAGTACTTT. This gives the protein CSAAGGSVETQYF.

This clonotype was seen repeatedly, ten times or more. The chain recombines TRBV12-3 or TRBV12-4 with TRBJ2-7, with TRBD2 identical over 8 bases. The CDR3 sequence is 16 residues long. J lost 5 bases, V lost 1 base, and 10 bases had no gene match. The CDR3, as DNA: TGTGCCAGCAGTTTAGAGGTAGCGGGAAGAGAGAACGAGCAGTACTTC. Its translation: CASSLEVAGRENEQYF.

This clonotype was counted ten times or more. The chain links TRBV7-8 to TRBJ2-3; weak D call: TRBD2 (6 bases). Germline V gene data show CDR1 as SGHVS and CDR2 as FQNEAQ. V lost 6 bases and J 5 bases, leaving 21 bases between the germline ends. The CDR3 consists of 16 residues. CDR3 sequence reads: CASRPTRGRIGDTQYF. The CDR3 DNA follows: TGTGCCAGCAGACCCACCCGTGGGAGGATAGGAGATACGCAGTATTTT. Full variable domain (missing parts from reference TRBV7-8 and TRBJ2-3): GAGVSQSPRYKVAKRGQDVALRCDPISGHVSLFWYQQALGQGPEFLTYFQNEAQLDKSGLPSDRFFAERPEGSVSTLKIQRTQQEDSAVYLCASRPTRGRIGDTQYFGPGTRLTVL.

This clonotype came up a few times. V and J are TRBV25-1 and TRBJ2-5; no reliable D call. Germline assignment: CDR1 MGHDK and CDR2 SYGVNS. This CDR3 has 14 amino acids. Trimming removed 5 bases at V and 3 bases at J, with 13 bases between. The CDR3 loop is CASSSTGSKETQYF. The CDR3 bases are TGTGCCAGCAGTTCAACCGGGTCGAAAGAGACCCAGTACTTC.

Remarks on this clonotype: A read error may produce the germline difference seen at one junction end. The CDR3 sequence: CANSPQGSKLFF. The CDR3 DNA reads as TGTGCCAACAGTCCACAGGGCTCAAAACTGTTTTTT. This rearrangement joins TRBV12-3 or TRBV12-4 to TRBJ1-4, with a possible D match to TRBD1 (6 bases). The CDR3 is 12 residues long.

This clonotype came up many times. The V call is TRBV30, the J call TRBJ1-5; tentative D call: TRBD1 (6 bases). Germline V lookup: CDR1 GTSNPN, CDR2 SVGIG (reference sequence). This CDR3 region has 13 residues. Trimming took off 5 bases at V and 5 bases at J, with 13 bases between the two ends. The CDR3 bases are TGTGCCTGGGGTACAGGGAGGGATCAGCCCCAGCATTTT. This sequence encodes CAWGTGRDQPQHF. Full variable domain (missing parts from reference TRBV30 and TRBJ1-5): SQTIHQWPATLVQPVGSPLSLECTVEGTSNPNLYWYRQAAGRGLQLLFYSVGIGQISSEVPQNLSASRPQDRQFILSSKKLLLSDSGFYLCAWGTGRDQPQHFGDGTRLSIL.

This clonotype was recorded a few times. The genes are TRBV11-2 and TRBJ2-1; D uncertain. CDR3 length: 14 residues. Germline CDR1 reads SGHAT; CDR2 reads FQNNGV. V lost 5 bases, J lost 2 bases, and 10 bases lay in between. The CDR3 loop is CASSPSRPYNEQFF. DNA for the CDR3: TGTGCCAGCAGCCCCTCGCGGCCCTACAATGAGCAGTTCTTC.

V is TRBV28 and J is TRBJ2-7, with D perhaps TRBD2 (6 bases). Germline loops: CDR1 MDHEN, CDR2 SYDVKM. This CDR3 region has 14 residues. V was pared by 2 bases and J by 0 bases, with 8 bases between. DNA of the CDR3: TGTGCCAGCAGTTTAGTGCGGGACTCCTACGAGCAGTACTTC. Translation: CASSLVRDSYEQYF.

Many counts were recorded for this clonotype. V usage is TRBV27 and J usage is TRBJ1-5; D is perhaps TRBD1 (6 bases). The CDR3 totals 16 residues. V was cut by 5 bases and J by 0 bases, with 14 bases left in between. Germline V CDR1 and CDR2: MNHEY, SMNVEV (reference sequence). The CDR3 is CASSEDRPYSNQPQHF. The CDR3 bases are TGTGCCAGCAGTGAAGACAGGCCGTATAGCAATCAGCCCCAGCATTTT.

This clonotype was found a few times. The chain uses TRBV7-9 and TRBJ2-4; D is ambiguous. The ends were cut back, 5 bases at V and 1 base at J, with 15 bases in the middle. Germline V lookup: CDR1 SEHNR, CDR2 FQNEAQ (reference sequence). The CDR3 is made up of 16 amino acids. CDR3 loop: CASSPFNLEAKNIQYF. In DNA form, the CDR3 reads TGTGCCAGCAGCCCTTTCAACTTAGAGGCCAAAAACATTCAGTACTTC.

This clonotype was recorded at least ten times. V is TRBV28 and J is TRBJ2-1; 9 nucleotides align to TRBD1. The CDR3 contains 14 residues. V was clipped by 6 bases and J by 4 bases; unmatched bases: 4. Germline V gives CDR1 MDHEN, CDR2 SYDVKM. The DNA for the CDR3 is TGTGCCAGCAGCGGACAGGGGAAGTACAATGAGCAGTTCTTC. It codes for CASSGQGKYNEQFF.

This rearrangement joins TRBV10-1 to TRBJ2-3; a possible D gene is TRBD1 (5 bases). This CDR3 comprises 13 residues. The V gene lost 4 bases and the J gene lost 2 bases, with 7 bases spanning the gap. Germline V CDR1 and CDR2: WNHNN, SYGVQD (reference sequence). DNA for the CDR3: TGCGCCAGCAGTGGACAGATCACAGATACGCAGTATTTT. It translates to CASSGQITDTQYF.

This clonotype was detected a few times. This sequence joins TRBV7-9 and TRBJ2-3, with 7 bases lining up with TRBD2. The germline V gene has CDR1 SEHNR and CDR2 FQNEAQ (reference sequence). The CDR3 runs 17 residues. J was trimmed by 2 bases and V by 5 bases; bases with no gene match: 13. CDR3 in DNA: TGTGCCAGCAGCGCAACTAGCGTCCTCCTTCTCACAGATACGCAGTATTTT. It specifies CASSATSVLLLTDTQYF.

V usage is TRBV9 and J usage is TRBJ2-7; 7 bases align to TRBD2. The CDR3 totals 16 residues. Germline V gene sequence: CDR1 SGDLS, CDR2 YYNGEE. The V segment lost 4 bases and the J segment 4 bases; nucleotides outside the gene matches: 14. In nucleotides, the CDR3 is TGTGCCAGCAGCCCGCAGACTAGCACAGCTACTTACGAGCAGTACTTC. Amino acid sequence: CASSPQTSTATYEQYF.

The gene calls are TRBV3-1 and TRBJ2-1; D call uncertain. This CDR3 region has 13 residues. Looked up from germline, CDR1 is LGHDT and CDR2 is YNNKEL (reference sequence). Trimming pared 1 base from V and 14 bases from J, leaving 15 bases between. The CDR3 protein is CASSQVGGHKEFF. In nucleotides, the CDR3 is TGTGCCAGCAGCCAAGTTGGTGGCCATAAGGAGTTCTTC.

This chain uses TRBV6-2 or TRBV6-3 with TRBJ2-1, with D tentatively TRBD1 or TRBD2 (5 bases each). Germline CDR1 reads MNHEY; CDR2 reads SVGEGT. This CDR3 region has 16 residues. The ends were cut back, 9 bases at V and 4 bases at J, with 22 bases in the middle. CDR3 nucleotides: TGTGCCAGTGAGGGACCGGGACGCGGGCCATACAATGAGCAGTTCTTC. This codes for CASEGPGRGPYNEQFF.

This clonotype was seen repeatedly, ten times or more. The rearrangement uses TRBV2 and TRBJ2-7; a weak D match, TRBD1 (6 bases). The V end lost 6 bases, the J end lost 3 bases, and 12 bases lay between the germline ends. Germline CDR1 is SNHLY and CDR2 is FYNNEI. The CDR3 is made up of 13 amino acids. In nucleotides, the CDR3 is TGTGCCAGCAGCCAGGGGATTATCTACGAGCAGTACTTC. Its protein product is CASSQGIIYEQYF.

This clonotype has only a few counts. The chain recombines TRBV19 with TRBJ2-5; D may be TRBD1 or TRBD2 (5 bases each). CDR1 and CDR2 from the germline V gene are LNHDA and SQIVND (reference sequence). This CDR3 has 14 residues. Trimming removed 8 bases from V and 5 bases from J, with 18 bases in between. CDR3 amino acids: CASGTRDVGETQYF. CDR3 sequence (DNA): TGTGCCAGTGGAACCAGGGACGTGGGGGAGACCCAGTACTTC.

In this sample, this clonotype turned up many times. The chain is built from TRBV11-2 and TRBJ2-1, with a weak D call TRBD1 (6 bases). This CDR3 is 13 amino acids long. Trimming pared 5 bases from V and 4 bases from J, leaving 9 bases between. Germline V gene data show CDR1 as SGHAT and CDR2 as FQNNGV. CDR3 nucleotide sequence: TGTGCCAGCAGCCAGAGGGGGTACAATGAGCAGTTCTTC. Amino acid sequence: CASSQRGYNEQFF.

This clonotype was detected ten times or more. This chain joins TRBV7-2 and TRBJ2-4, with D tentatively TRBD2 (6 bases). The V and J ends lost 2 bases and 7 bases respectively, with 15 bases between them. This CDR3 has 15 residues. Per the germline V gene, CDR1 is SGHTA and CDR2 is FQGNSA. CDR3: CASSLKPGRGNIQYF. The CDR3 DNA reads as TGTGCCAGCAGCTTAAAGCCAGGTCGGGGGAACATTCAGTACTTC.